Listed below are T cell receptor beta chains from one sample, sequenced in a study of graft-versus-host responses after intestinal transplantation. Data came from immunoSEQ multiplex PCR; TCRdb stores just in-frame clones and leaves some out. The data show some 130,000 clones, about 93% seen once. Their recognized antigens are unknown. The sequences come from unstimulated CD4+ T cells sorted from spleen or lymph node cells, collected before intestinal transplant. The receptors here all came from a human donor who received an intestinal transplant. Each CDR3 is given with its conserved first and last residue. The order of the fields is D gene, J gene, V gene, clone size, CDR3 length, CDR3 protein, CDR3 DNA. A D gene is named only where the DNA matches it firmly. Clone size is not always given. Where it is, it says once, few, many or a class for expanded clones.

>NA|TRBJ1-1|TRBV5-4|NA|14
CASSPGPRSTEAFF
TGTGCCAGCAGCCCGGGACCGCGGAGCACTGAAGCTTTCTTT
>NA|TRBJ2-2|TRBV27|NA|13
CASSLKHTGELFF
TGTGCCAGCAGTTTAAAGCACACCGGGGAGCTGTTTTTT
>TRBD1|TRBJ2-7|TRBV5-3|NA|15
CARSHDRDSIYEQYF
TGTGCCAGAAGCCATGACCGGGACAGTATCTACGAGCAGTACTTC
>TRBD2|TRBJ2-7|TRBV27|NA|19
CASSLEVSTSGRASYEQYF
TGTGCCAGCAGTTTGGAGGTCTCCACTAGCGGGAGGGCCTCGTACGAGCAGTACTTC
>NA|TRBJ2-2|TRBV5-6|NA|12
CASSLVPGELFF
TGTGCCAGCAGCTTGGTGCCCGGGGAGCTGTTTTTT
>TRBD2|TRBJ2-1|TRBV7-2|NA|15
CASSHSGRSHDEQFF
TGTGCCAGCAGCCATAGCGGGAGGTCCCATGATGAGCAGTTCTTC
>NA|TRBJ2-5|TRBV9|once|13
CASSVPQGGTQYF
TGTGCCAGCAGCGTACCGCAGGGGGGGACCCAGTACTTC
>NA|TRBJ2-7|TRBV28|once|11
CASSLYYEQYF
TGTGCCAGCAGTTTATATTACGAGCAGTACTTC
>NA|TRBJ1-1|TRBV19|NA|17
CASSLTGSIPKNTEAFF
TGTGCCAGTAGTCTAACAGGGTCAATCCCCAAGAACACTGAAGCTTTCTTT
>TRBD1|TRBJ2-3|TRBV25-1|NA|16
CASSGGTGDFTDTQYF
TGTGCCAGCAGTGGTGGGACAGGCGATTTCACAGATACGCAGTATTTT
>TRBD2|TRBJ2-1|TRBV5-6|NA|15
CASSFAGRALNEQFF
TGTGCCAGCAGCTTTGCCGGGAGGGCCCTCAATGAGCAGTTCTTC
>TRBD2|TRBJ2-3|TRBV9|once|16
CASSRLAGGSTDTQYF
TGTGCCAGCAGCCGACTAGCGGGAGGGAGCACAGATACGCAGTATTTT
>TRBD1|TRBJ1-5|TRBV6-5|NA|14
CASRKDRESQPQHF
TGTGCCAGCAGGAAGGACAGGGAGAGTCAGCCCCAGCATTTT
>NA|TRBJ2-1|TRBV11-2|NA|15
CASSLEAYSYNEQFF
TGTGCCAGCAGCTTAGAAGCGTACTCCTACAATGAGCAGTTCTTC
>NA|TRBJ1-5|TRBV2|NA|12
CASRGRNQPQHF
TGTGCCAGCAGAGGCAGGAATCAGCCCCAGCATTTT
>NA|TRBJ1-2|TRBV9|NA|13
CASSVVQGFGYTF
TGTGCCAGCAGCGTAGTACAGGGCTTTGGCTACACCTTC
>NA|TRBJ2-3|TRBV5-1|NA|15
CASSLAVSPPDTQYF
TGCGCCAGCAGCTTGGCCGTAAGCCCCCCAGATACGCAGTATTTT
>NA|TRBJ1-1|TRBV19|few|13
CASSTRQDTEAFF
TGTGCCAGTAGTACACGACAGGACACTGAAGCTTTCTTT
>TRBD1|TRBJ2-5|TRBV6-1|NA|14
CASSVNRGRETQYF
TGTGCCAGCAGTGTAAACAGGGGGAGGGAGACCCAGTACTTC
>NA|TRBJ1-4|TRBV18|NA|15
CASSPGGPTNEKLFF
TGTGCCAGCTCACCCGGGGGGCCAACTAATGAAAAACTGTTTTTT